This T cell receptor (beta chain) was captured in a study of low-dose radiotherapy and immunotherapy resistance in tumors. In the study overall: Cohort 2, a group dosed every two weeks at 1 Gy per fraction, received 13 Gy in total over 26 weeks. Every two weeks patients got nivolumab 240 mg flat dose, plus ipilimumab 1 mg/kg every six weeks, intravenously. Every two weeks, one day ahead of radiation and immunotherapy, cyclophosphamide 200 mg/m2 was given (intravenously).

Time point reported: before trial treatment. Donors were treated with nivolumab, ipilimumab, aspirin, and low-dose cyclophosphamide and radiotherapy. Per the germline V gene, CDR1 is MNHNS and CDR2 is SASEGT. V gave up 1 base and J gave up 2 bases, with 9 bases separating them. CDR3 length equals 14 residues. This clonotype was detected ten times or more. Alpha and beta chains were covered, as first-strand cDNA relied on TRAV- and TRBV-specific primers. It was with a constant-region primer and a V-primer adapter that TCRs were amplified over approximately 20 PCR cycles. TCRdb re-derived calls from the reads in MiXCR, one entry per CDR3 protein. The sample includes more than 85,000 distinct CDR3 sequences, around 9.2% of them seen just once.

The sample was PBMCs, taken before treatment. The chain joins TRBV6-1 to TRBJ2-7; possible D gene TRBD1, 6 bases. The source of this sequence is a male donor with prostate cancer. The CDR3 region has the DNA TGTGCCAGCAGTGAAGGACAGGTCCCCTACGAGCAGTACTTC. Protein: CASSEGQVPYEQYF.